One sample yielded the 13 T cell receptor beta chains listed below, sequenced in a study of blood T cell repertoires in COVID-19. Using immunoSEQ multiplex PCR, the repertoire was profiled, and TCRdb retains in-frame clones only, with some absent. The repertoire holds approximately 290,000 clones, roughly 80% seen once, with 15% to 17% in the top ten. The sample comprised peripheral blood. The receptors come from a person between 65 and 80 years old with COVID-19, enrolled during active disease.

V usage is TRBV9 and J usage is TRBJ2-3; a weak D match, TRBD2 (6 bases). The germline V and J ends were trimmed by 0 bases and 4 bases, with 12 bases remaining between them. Germline V gene data show CDR1 as SGDLS and CDR2 as YYNGEE. The CDR3 has 15 amino acids. The CDR3 here is CASSVGEVRADTQYF. For the CDR3, the DNA is TGTGCCAGCAGCGTAGGGGAGGTACGAGCAGATACGCAGTATTTT.

V and J are TRBV5-1 and TRBJ2-2, with D uncertain. Trimming shortened V by 4 bases and J by 1 base, and 11 bases separated the two germline ends. Germline CDR1 is SGHRS and CDR2 is YFSETQ. The CDR3 covers 15 residues. The CDR3 bases are TGCGCCAGCAGCGCTGGAGTACAGAACACCGGGGAGCTGTTTTTT. As protein: CASSAGVQNTGELFF. Drawing the rest from reference TRBV5-1 and TRBJ2-2, the complete variable domain is KAGVTQTPRYLIKTRGQQVTLSCSPISGHRSVSWYQQTPGQGLQFLFEYFSETQRNKGNFPGRFSGRQFSNSRSEMNVSTLELGDSALYLCASSAGVQNTGELFFGEGSRLTVL.

The chain joins TRBV6-5 to TRBJ1-5; 7 positions match TRBD1. Trimming cost V 5 bases and J 6 bases; bases outside gene matches: 10. The CDR3 totals 15 residues. Germline lookup yields CDR1 MNHEY and CDR2 SVGAGI. The CDR3 region has the DNA TGTGCCAGCAGTCCCCGACAGGGAGGTCCTCAGCCCCAGCATTTT. Translated, it gives CASSPRQGGPQPQHF.

The chain links TRBV13 to TRBJ2-7, with 11 positions matching TRBD2. The CDR3 has 15 amino acids. The V gene's germline CDR1 is PRHDT and CDR2 FYEKMQ (reference sequence). The V and J ends lost 5 bases and 3 bases, in that order; junction bases with no gene match: 6. The CDR3 protein is CASSVRLAGYYEQYF. Here the CDR3 DNA reads TGTGCCAGCAGCGTTCGACTAGCGGGGTACTACGAGCAGTACTTC.

This sequence joins TRBV19 and TRBJ2-7, with 15 bases matching TRBD2. The CDR3 covers 19 residues. In germline, CDR1 is LNHDA, CDR2 SQIVND (reference sequence). The junction had 11 bases not matched to a gene; V was cut back by 1 base and J by 4 bases. The CDR3 is CASSIVWTSGRALRYEQYF. In nucleotides, the CDR3 is TGTGCCAGTAGTATAGTTTGGACTAGCGGGAGGGCCTTGCGGTACGAGCAGTACTTC.

Only a few counts were recorded for this clone. The chain couples TRBV12-5 to TRBJ2-2; D uncertain. V lost 1 base and J 2 bases, leaving 8 bases between the germline ends. The CDR3 contains 15 residues. Per germline, CDR1 LGHNT and CDR2 FRNRAP. CDR3 sequence (DNA): TGTGCTAGTGGTTTGGACAGCTCAAACACCGGGGAGCTGTTTTTT. Translated: CASGLDSSNTGELFF.

V gene TRBV5-1 combines with J gene TRBJ2-7, with TRBD2 matching over 7 bases. CDR1 SGHRS and CDR2 YFSETQ come from the germline V gene. Trimming cost V 7 bases and J 1 base; bases outside gene matches: 17. The CDR3 totals 17 residues. The CDR3, as DNA: TGCGCCAGCCGGCGGGCCCCCTCTAGCGGAGGTTCCTACGAGCAGTACTTC. It encodes CASRRAPSSGGSYEQYF.

V gene TRBV27 combines with J gene TRBJ1-3, with a possible D match to TRBD1 (6 bases). The germline CDR1 and CDR2 sequences are MNHEY and SMNVEV (reference sequence). V was cut by 6 bases and J by 4 bases, with 22 bases left in between. There are 17 residues in the CDR3. The CDR3 nucleotides are TGTGCCAGCAGGGGCCTTTTTACTGAGGGGGTAGGAAACACCATATATTTT. Protein product: CASRGLFTEGVGNTIYF.

This clone has a single count. The rearrangement joins TRBV6-1 to TRBJ2-4; D is ambiguous. The CDR3 spans 14 residues. V was trimmed by 5 bases and J by 0 bases, leaving 8 bases between them. CDR1 MNHNS and CDR2 SASEGT come from the germline V gene. The CDR3 DNA is TGTGCCAGCAGTCTACCAAGAGCCAAAAACATTCAGTACTTC. Its translation: CASSLPRAKNIQYF.

The J gene is TRBJ2-1, the V gene TRBV9, with TRBD1 as a possible D gene (6 bases). Trimming took off 6 bases at V and 7 bases at J, with 11 bases between the two ends. The V gene's germline CDR1 is SGDLS and CDR2 YYNGEE. The CDR3 length is 12 residues. The CDR3 spells CASNNRANEQFF. The CDR3 bases are TGTGCCAGCAACAACAGGGCGAATGAGCAGTTCTTC.

The rearrangement uses TRBV7-9 and TRBJ2-7; 8 positions match TRBD2. This CDR3 comprises 17 residues. Germline V CDR1 and CDR2: SEHNR, FQNEAQ (reference sequence). With V trimmed by 4 bases and J by 1 base, 12 bases remained unmatched. In nucleotides, the CDR3 is TGTGCCAGCAGCTCAAAGCTCGGGCTAGCGGGTTCCTACGAGCAGTACTTC. Amino acids: CASSSKLGLAGSYEQYF.

The CDR3 DNA follows: TGTGCCAGCAGCCCTAGATCGTTCGGGACACCCCTCCACTTT. Its translation: CASSPRSFGTPLHF. This sequence joins TRBV11-1 and TRBJ1-6; D not certain. V was trimmed by 5 bases and J by 11 bases, leaving 16 bases between them. The CDR3 sequence is 14 residues long. CDR1 and CDR2 from the germline V gene are SGHAT and FQDESV (reference sequence).

The J gene is TRBJ2-5, the V gene TRBV11-2; 7 positions agree with TRBD1. CDR3 size: 15 residues. CDR1 is SGHAT and CDR2 is FQNNGV in the germline V gene. V lost 6 bases and J lost 4; bases outside the gene matches: 11. CDR3 DNA sequence: TGTGCCAGCAGGTCGACGGGACAGCCGGCAGAGACCCAGTACTTC. Encoded protein: CASRSTGQPAETQYF.